This passage covers 12 T cell receptor beta chains from one sample sequenced in a study of cytomegalovirus exposure and HLA in healthy donors. 60 Vbeta and 13 Jbeta primers were used in PCR. Some clones are missing from TCRdb's copy, which holds only in-frame ones; the method was immunoSEQ multiplex PCR. The data hold fewer than 150,000 clones, with approximately 83% observed a single time. Sequenced sample: PBMCs. The receptors derive from a man aged 40-49 years in good health and CMV-seropositive.

The chain links TRBV10-3 to TRBJ1-6; TRBD1 matches 9 bases. After removal of 4 bases from V and 10 bases from J, the junction contained 5 bases not matched to a gene. This CDR3 is built from 14 residues. In germline, CDR1 is ENHRY, CDR2 SYGVKD. For the CDR3, the DNA is TGTGCCATCAGTGGACAGGGGGAGAGATCACCCCTCCACTTT. This encodes CAISGQGERSPLHF.

The V and J genes are TRBV4-3 and TRBJ2-1; 8 bases fit TRBD2. The CDR3 has 16 residues. Germline CDR1 is LGHNA and CDR2 is YSLEER. The V gene end was trimmed by 0 bases and the J gene end by 4 bases; junction bases not matched to a gene: 5. The CDR3 sequence is CASSQDLASGYNEQFF. In DNA form, the CDR3 reads TGCGCCAGCAGCCAAGATCTGGCTAGCGGGTACAATGAGCAGTTCTTC.

The chain employs TRBV10-3 and TRBJ1-2; a weak D match, TRBD1 (5 bases). CDR1 ENHRY and CDR2 SYGVKD come from the germline V gene. There are 13 residues in the CDR3. Trimming took off 10 bases at V and 0 bases at J, with 12 bases between the two ends. CDR3 sequence reads: CATDSPSNYGYTF. The CDR3 bases are TGTGCCACAGACAGTCCTTCTAACTATGGCTACACCTTC.

The chain uses TRBV11-2 and TRBJ1-2; TRBD1 matches at 7 bases. The CDR3 covers 14 residues. Germline V gives CDR1 SGHAT, CDR2 FQNNGV. J was trimmed by 2 bases and V by 4 bases; bases with no gene match: 4. The CDR3 sequence is CASSSRQGNYGYTF. The CDR3 DNA reads TGTGCCAGCAGCTCACGACAGGGCAACTATGGCTACACCTTC.

This clone was counted between two and nine times. The gene calls are TRBV30 and TRBJ2-5, with 9 bases matching TRBD2. V shed 4 bases and J 3 bases; nucleotides not matched to a gene: 9. The CDR3 loop spans 15 amino acids. CDR1 and CDR2 (germline): GTSNPN, SVGIG (reference sequence). CDR3 residues: CAWTLTTSGEETQYF. The CDR3, as DNA: TGTGCCTGGACCTTAACGACTAGCGGAGAAGAGACCCAGTACTTC.

The gene calls are TRBV18 and TRBJ2-2, with D tentatively TRBD2 (5 bases). The CDR3 runs 17 residues. V was trimmed by 2 bases and J by 0 bases, leaving 13 bases between them. Looked up from germline, CDR1 is KGHSH and CDR2 is LQKENI. The CDR3 nucleotides are TGTGCCAGCTCACCATCCCGCGGGCCCGCGAACACCGGGGAGCTGTTTTTT. Translation gives CASSPSRGPANTGELFF.

The genes are TRBV6-5 and TRBJ2-6; no reliable D call. Trimming took off 2 bases at V and 0 bases at J, with 5 bases between the two ends. Germline V lookup: CDR1 MNHEY, CDR2 SVGAGI. The CDR3 consists of 15 residues. Written as DNA, the CDR3 is TGTGCCAGCAGTTACGGCAGCTCTGGGGCCAACGTCCTGACTTTC. Its translation: CASSYGSSGANVLTF.

The count of this clone is one. This same CDR3 is encoded by further DNA sequences in the sample. J is TRBJ1-1 and V is TRBV7-3; D is unclear. The CDR3 spans 13 residues. Germline CDR1 and CDR2: SGHTA and FQGTGA. V gave up 0 bases and J gave up 5 bases, with 7 bases separating them. CDR3 nucleotide sequence: TGTGCCAGCAGCTTAACTGGAGGGACTGAAGCTTTCTTT. It yields the protein CASSLTGGTEAFF.

This clone was observed a few times. The chain uses TRBV7-9 and TRBJ1-2; 7 bases agree with TRBD1. V gave up 5 bases and J gave up 8 bases; unmatched junction bases: 8. The CDR3 is 13 residues long. Germline CDR1 is SEHNR and CDR2 is FQNEAQ (reference sequence). The CDR3: CASSGDSSWGYTF. CDR3 nucleotide sequence: TGTGCCAGCAGCGGGGACAGCTCTTGGGGCTACACCTTC.

This CDR3 reads CASSRDYVSYEQYF. For the CDR3, the DNA is TGTGCCAGCAGCCGGGACTACGTCTCCTACGAGCAGTACTTC. The chain carries TRBV7-2 and TRBJ2-5; the match to TRBD2 covers 7 bases. The DNA end favors TRBJ2-7, so the J call may be wrong. Germline assignment: CDR1 SGHTA and CDR2 FQGNSA. This CDR3 spans 14 amino acids.

V and J are TRBV4-2 and TRBJ2-3; TRBD2 matches at 9 bases. J lost 2 bases, V lost 3 bases, and 9 bases had no gene match. From germline, CDR1 is LGHNA and CDR2 YNFKEQ. There are 17 residues in the CDR3. Written as DNA, the CDR3 is TGTGCCAGCAGCCACCGATCTAGCGGGACTAACACAGATACGCAGTATTTT. It encodes CASSHRSSGTNTDTQYF.

The chain links TRBV4-2 to TRBJ2-1, with no clear D. The CDR3 runs to 17 residues. Germline CDR1 reads LGHNA; CDR2 reads YNFKEQ. V gave up 3 bases and J gave up 3 bases, with 18 bases separating them. CDR3: CASSHRDGYGSYNEQFF. The CDR3 DNA is TGTGCCAGCAGCCACCGAGACGGGTATGGTAGCTACAATGAGCAGTTCTTC.